This T cell receptor (beta chain) was recovered during a study of blood T cell repertoires in COVID-19. Study details: The United States, Italy and Spain were the sources of the acute and convalescent COVID-19 samples.

V gave up 3 bases and J gave up 4 bases; unmatched junction bases: 7. The CDR3 loop spans 17 amino acids. Germline CDR1 SGDLS, CDR2 YYNGEE. The assay was immunoSEQ multiplex PCR, and TCRdb's table has in-frame clones only and misses some. The repertoire includes about 250,000 clones, more than 75% of them detected once, and about 1.6% sits in the top ten. Recruitment covered about two dozen US areas and drew participants whose ages spanned about 18 to 95 years. Participant reports of clinical history set cohort assignment. Before being deemed recovered, Cohort 3 donors had two negative PCRs, clearance, or symptom resolution.

This sequence joins TRBV9 and TRBJ2-2; the match to TRBD2 covers 12 bases. The sequencing input was PBMCs or T cells enriched from blood (not recorded which). This receptor was taken from a woman aged 45-65 years who had recovered from COVID-19. The CDR3 protein is CASSGGGLAGPTGELFF. CDR3 nucleotide sequence: TGTGCCAGCAGCGGGGGGGGACTAGCGGGTCCCACCGGGGAGCTGTTTTTT. Full variable domain (outside the CDR3, taken from reference TRBV9 and TRBJ2-2): DSGVTQTPKHLITATGQRVTLRCSPRSGDLSVYWYQQSLDQGLQFLIQYYNGEERAKGNILERFSAQQFPDLHSELNLSSLELGDSALYFCASSGGGLAGPTGELFFGEGSRLTVL.